The 17 T cell receptor beta chains presented below share a single source sample, sequenced in a study of shared clonotypes between healthy human individuals (dated by TCRdb to about 2020). Libraries were prepared through the immunoSEQ multiplex PCR assay. The immuneACCESS repertoire file appears here via TCRdb, limited to in-frame rearrangements. These files lack a portion of the clones; in checked studies, under half of the deficit traces to unresolved V genes, and the cause of the others is not known. Present in this sample are about 610,000 clones, around 97% of which were seen just once. Around 0.057% of the sample lies in the top ten. Sample: naive CD4+ T cells sorted from blood. The cell subset or site label, as the study defines it: CD45RA+ positively selected. These receptors all come from a woman aged 25 to 39 in good health.

The CDR3 DNA reads as TGTGCCAGCAGCCGACGGACTGTCGGTTGGAGTGGAAACACCATATATTTT. Its translation is CASSRRTVGWSGNTIYF. The V gene is TRBV27, the J gene TRBJ1-3; D gene unclear. Germline loops: CDR1 MNHEY, CDR2 SMNVEV (reference sequence). Deletions cut 6 bases from V and 3 bases from J, with 21 bases between. The CDR3 length is 17 residues.

The CDR3 DNA reads as TGTGCCAGCAGTACGAGTGGTAGCGGGAGTCCGGGGGGCGGTGAGCAGTTCTTC. Amino acid sequence: CASSTSGSGSPGGGEQFF. The chain uses TRBV2 and TRBJ2-1, with 9 bases matching TRBD2. The CDR3 consists of 18 residues. Trimming cost V 5 bases and J 9 bases; bases outside gene matches: 20. Germline CDR1 and CDR2: SNHLY and FYNNEI.

A remark on this clone: Its ends do not fully match the called genes, so a read error is possible. V and J are TRBV5-4 and TRBJ2-2, with D perhaps matching TRBD2 (8 bases). Germline V lookup: CDR1 SGHNT, CDR2 YYREEE (reference sequence). The CDR3 runs to 19 residues. The CDR3 nucleotides read TGTGCCAGCACCCTTGGAAGACAGGGCGATAGCGGGAACCCCGGGGAGCTGTTTTTT. Translated, it gives CASTLGRQGDSGNPGELFF.

The chain employs TRBV18 and TRBJ2-5; no definite D call. This CDR3 contains 13 residues. V lost 4 bases and J lost 5, with 11 bases in between. Germline-derived CDR1 and CDR2 are KGHSH and LQKENI. This chain's CDR3 is CASSLQVGETQYF. For the CDR3, the DNA is TGTGCCAGCTCACTCCAGGTGGGGGAGACCCAGTACTTC.

V and J are TRBV5-1 and TRBJ2-5; TRBD2 matches 16 bases. Per germline, CDR1 SGHRS and CDR2 YFSETQ. V shed 4 bases and J 5 bases; nucleotides not matched to a gene: 5. The length of the CDR3 is 16 residues. The CDR3: CASSPGLAGGRETQYF. Written as DNA, the CDR3 is TGCGCCAGCAGCCCGGGACTAGCGGGAGGGAGGGAGACCCAGTACTTC.

This sequence joins TRBV6-5 and TRBJ2-2, with TRBD1 matching 7 bases. This CDR3 has 14 amino acids. The germline CDR1 and CDR2 sequences are MNHEY and SVGAGI. The V gene end was trimmed by 6 bases and the J gene end by 4 bases; junction bases not matched to a gene: 5. CDR3 bases: TGTGCCAGCAGGACAGGGATTAGCACCGGGGAGCTGTTTTTT. Its protein is CASRTGISTGELFF.

The chain links TRBV18 to TRBJ2-5; the D gene is possibly TRBD2 (5 bases). Looked up from germline, CDR1 is KGHSH and CDR2 is LQKENI. The CDR3 has 15 amino acids. The V end lost 3 bases, the J end lost 5 bases, and 16 bases lay between the germline ends. The CDR3 nucleotides read TGTGCCAGCTCACCCTCCCCCGGGGTACAGGAGACCCAGTACTTC. Its protein is CASSPSPGVQETQYF.

This chain uses TRBV19 with TRBJ1-2; D gene uncertain. This CDR3 has 14 amino acids. V gave up 8 bases and J gave up 4 bases, with 17 bases separating them. Germline loops: CDR1 LNHDA, CDR2 SQIVND (reference sequence). The CDR3, as DNA: TGTGCCAGTGTCCCCGGGCTAGGGATCTATGGCTACACCTTC. Protein sequence: CASVPGLGIYGYTF.

The chain couples TRBV29-1 to TRBJ2-7, with 7 bases fitting TRBD1. The germline V gene encodes CDR1 SQVTM and CDR2 ANQGSEA. There are 13 residues in the CDR3. Trimming took 7 bases from V and 3 from J; bases not matched to a gene: 9. The CDR3 DNA sequence: TGCAGCGCCGGGACAGCTATCGGCTACGAGCAGTACTTC. Amino acid sequence: CSAGTAIGYEQYF.

CDR3 coding DNA: TGTGCCAGCAGTGAAACGTTGGGACAGGGAAACACCATATATTTT. This gives the protein CASSETLGQGNTIYF. The J gene is TRBJ1-3, the V gene TRBV6-1; 7 nucleotides agree with TRBD1. The CDR3 totals 15 residues. Germline CDR1 is MNHNS and CDR2 is SASEGT. V was clipped by 2 bases and J by 4 bases; unmatched bases: 5.

The rearrangement uses TRBV6-5 and TRBJ2-7, with 9 bases that match TRBD2. After removal of 8 bases from V and 5 bases from J, the junction contained 13 bases not matched to a gene. This CDR3 is built from 15 residues. Per germline, CDR1 MNHEY and CDR2 SVGAGI. The CDR3 spells CASSKVAGVIDEQYF. The CDR3 DNA reads as TGTGCCAGCTCTAAGGTAGCGGGAGTTATCGACGAGCAGTACTTC.

CDR3 nucleotides: TGTGCCAGCAGTGATAGGGGGGGGAGGGCCGCCTACGAGCAGTACTTC. Encoded protein: CASSDRGGRAAYEQYF. The V and J genes are TRBV6-1 and TRBJ2-7; D is perhaps TRBD2 (7 bases). Germline-derived CDR1 and CDR2 are MNHNS and SASEGT. Trimming removed 3 bases from V and 2 bases from J, with 17 bases in between. The CDR3 has 16 amino acids.

V is TRBV28 and J is TRBJ2-5, with 7 bases that match TRBD2. This CDR3 has 13 amino acids. Trimming removed 5 bases from V and 5 bases from J; junction bases left unmatched: 5. Germline V gene sequence: CDR1 MDHEN, CDR2 SYDVKM. This chain's CDR3 is CASSLGRPETQYF. The DNA for the CDR3 is TGTGCCAGCAGTCTCGGGAGGCCGGAGACCCAGTACTTC.

This rearrangement joins TRBV29-1 to TRBJ1-4; TRBD1 is a possible D gene (5 bases). V dropped 7 bases and J dropped 3 bases, with 9 bases sitting between them. CDR3 size: 12 residues. The germline V gene has CDR1 SQVTM and CDR2 ANQGSEA. The CDR3 protein is CSAAGPNEKLFF. CDR3 nucleotide sequence: TGCAGCGCCGCAGGGCCTAATGAAAAACTGTTTTTT.

The V and J genes are TRBV19 and TRBJ1-4, with D perhaps TRBD1 (5 bases). Germline V gene lookup returns CDR1 LNHDA and CDR2 SQIVND (reference sequence). The CDR3 covers 14 residues. V lost 4 bases and J 4 bases, leaving 10 bases between the germline ends. CDR3 in amino acids: CASSRGRYNEKLFF. The CDR3 DNA reads as TGTGCCAGTAGTAGGGGACGTTATAATGAAAAACTGTTTTTT.

The J gene is TRBJ1-2, the V gene TRBV4-1; a possible D gene is TRBD1 (5 bases). This CDR3 has 12 amino acids. With 2 bases removed from V and 4 bases from J, the gap between germline ends came to 5 bases. Germline V gives CDR1 MGHRA, CDR2 YSYEKL. CDR3 in amino acids: CASSQQGYGYTF. The CDR3, as DNA: TGCGCCAGCAGCCAACAGGGCTATGGCTACACCTTC.

V usage is TRBV15 and J usage is TRBJ2-3; 9 bases are a match to TRBD2. V was clipped by 6 bases and J by 3 bases; unmatched bases: 7. The CDR3 contains 15 residues. Germline V CDR1 and CDR2: LNHNV, YYDKDF (reference sequence). CDR3 sequence reads: CATRRTSEVTDTQYF. CDR3 sequence (DNA): TGTGCCACCAGAAGGACTAGCGAGGTGACAGATACGCAGTATTTT.